This T cell receptor beta chain is from a study of Graves' ophthalmopathy and Graves' hyperthyroidism (dated by TCRdb to the late 2010s). Background for the entire study: Peripheral blood was collected before any treatment was given, at the time of initial diagnosis. In total, 135 blood samples were TCR-sequenced: around 42 ophthalmopathy, 75 hyperthyroidism and approximately 17 hyperthyroidism-to-ophthalmopathy patients. Following sample collection, hyperthyroidism patients were given methimazole at a starting dose of 30 mg daily, and ophthalmopathy patients were given high-dose intravenous methylprednisolone. The study used signatures of the TCR beta repertoire to tell Graves' ophthalmopathy apart from Graves' hyperthyroidism and to predict which patients would progress to ophthalmopathy. In roughly 6 hyperthyroidism patients, T-cell repertoires of thyroid tissue and blood were compared. The independent validation cohort included 18 to 20 hyperthyroidism patients plus 17 patients who later progressed from hyperthyroidism to ophthalmopathy. To explore V-J signatures distinguishing ophthalmopathy from hyperthyroidism, a discovery set of approximately 100 patients (roughly 45 ophthalmopathy, some 57 stable hyperthyroidism) was enrolled. What the study reported, not specific to this receptor: Most of the expanded thyroid clonotypes with a frequency above 0.001 were also detected in blood, and it was suggested that the thyroid immune response may be reflected by blood repertoires. No statistical method was used to set the sample size in advance, and the investigators knew which group each participant was assigned to. In validation, the model predicted ophthalmopathy progression with about 70% sensitivity and roughly 72% specificity; eleven to twelve predicted patients were CT-confirmed with GO in a median of approximately 6.5 months. Ophthalmopathy was separated from stable hyperthyroidism by the 13-signature model with just under 90% sensitivity and less than 82% specificity in cross-validation and with 80%/75% in the test set.

The ophthalmopathy patients had moderately to severely active disease, with a Clinical Activity Score of 3 or higher, a NOSPECS grade of 4 or higher, and a disease duration of less than 3 months. Patients with other autoimmune diseases, uncontrolled infections, pregnancy or lactation were excluded from the study. Diagnosis relied on clinical symptoms, serum thyroxine, TRAb, thyroid ultrasound and orbital computed tomography. Ficoll-Paque density gradient centrifugation was used to isolate PBMCs from 10 ml of fresh peripheral blood. Total RNA was extracted using Trizol reagent, and RNA quality was checked on an Agilent 2100 Bioanalyzer. For repertoire sequencing, TCR beta CDR3 regions were amplified from RNA transcripts. A first-round RT-PCR used HTBI primers with the Qiagen OneStep RT-PCR kit, followed by a second-round multiplex PCR, size selection and purification. Libraries were sequenced paired-end with 100 bp reads on an Illumina HiSeq2000. The study's own analysis went as follows. SOAPnuke was used to process the reads, throwing out any read that had adapters, had uncalled bases, had a mean Phred below 15, or lacked an exact constant-primer or identifier match. COPE v1.2.5 was used to merge high-quality paired reads. Unique nucleotide sequences were defined as clonotypes and aligned to IMGT TRB V, D and J references using MiTCR v1.1. Analysis was restricted to V-J combinations with a frequency above 0.0001, which covered roughly 99% of repertoires. For each V-J combination, a TCR clonal expansion and chaos score was defined as F50 clonal expansion divided by the chaos observed in the TCRdist matrix. Welch's t-statistics and random forest were used to reduce features to about a dozen V-J combinations, which were fed into a naive Bayes classifier. The similarity between thyroid and blood repertoires was quantified using the Morisita-Horn index. Clones were called with MiXCR by TCRdb after fastp trimmed the public reads at Q25, and only in-frame beta chains were retained. Identical CDR3 proteins give one entry, which carries the most common genes and DNA. What appears here as the V and J calls and clone size reflects TCRdb's work, not the paper's. The sample contains roughly 700,000 distinct CDR3 sequences, approximately 40% of them found a single time. Approximately 46% of the sample comes from the top ten.

This clonotype was picked up a small number of times. The antigen it recognizes is unknown. No quality values exist for individual bases; no much larger clone is one base distant. Per the germline V gene (reference sequence), SGHNT is the CDR1 and YYREEE is the CDR2. Counted from cysteine to phenylalanine, this CDR3 has 14 amino acids. Of the read, only the CDR3 DNA is kept; its 42 bases are in frame from base 1. V is trimmed back by 3 bases and J by 5 bases, and the junction contains 7 bases that no gene match accounts for. The source material was peripheral blood. This clonotype was sampled from an adult man with Graves' ophthalmopathy. In this chain, TRBV5-4 is recombined with TRBJ2-5, with 7 bases in between that match TRBD1. The CDR3 in this case is CASSSNRGWETQYF. The DNA sequence is TGTGCCAGCAGCTCGAACAGGGGTTGGGAGACCCAGTACTTC.